These 8 T cell receptor beta chains came from one sample sequenced in a study of blood T cell repertoires in COVID-19. Measured with immunoSEQ multiplex PCR; TCRdb has only the in-frame clones, and not every one. The table records around 230,000 clones, roughly 80% of them present only once. The specimen was peripheral blood. These TCRs come from a woman over 75 with acute or convalescent COVID-19.

This clone appeared a single time. V usage is TRBV4-1 and J usage is TRBJ2-3; D uncertain. The V end was cut by 0 bases, the J end by 11 bases, with 15 bases between. The V gene's germline CDR1 is MGHRA and CDR2 YSYEKL. This CDR3 region has 14 residues. The CDR3 region has the DNA TGCGCCAGCAGCCAAGATAGTGTGCCCCGACTGCAGTATTTT. This sequence encodes CASSQDSVPRLQYF.

J is TRBJ2-1 and V is TRBV4-2; D not resolved. There are 16 residues in the CDR3. V gave up 4 bases and J gave up 0 bases, with 13 bases separating them. Germline values: CDR1 LGHNA, CDR2 YNFKEQ. CDR3 residues: CASSPSSTTSYNEQFF. The CDR3 DNA is TGTGCCAGCAGCCCAAGTTCGACAACCTCCTACAATGAGCAGTTCTTC.

The CDR3 reads CASSVTGMNTEAFF. CDR3 bases: TGTGCCAGTAGTGTTACAGGGATGAACACTGAAGCTTTCTTT. The V call is TRBV19, the J call TRBJ1-1; maybe TRBD1 (6 bases). The germline V gene encodes CDR1 LNHDA and CDR2 SQIVND (reference sequence). Trimming took 5 bases from V and 0 from J, leaving 10 bases between them. This CDR3 has 14 residues.

The sample holds a few counts of this clone. The J gene is TRBJ1-5, the V gene TRBV6-5; the match to TRBD1 covers 11 bases. The CDR3 spans 13 residues. From germline, CDR1 is MNHEY and CDR2 SVGAGI. Losses at the gene ends were 9 bases for V and 4 bases for J; bases not matched to a gene: 2. The CDR3 region has the DNA TGTGCCAGTGGACAGGGGGCGAATCAGCCCCAGCATTTT. This encodes CASGQGANQPQHF.

This clone was seen more than once but under ten times. This chain connects TRBV3-1 (or the pseudogene TRBV3-2) to TRBJ2-2; D is undetermined. This CDR3 region has 12 residues. V was cut by 1 base and J by 8 bases, with 5 bases left in between. Germline CDR1 is LGHDT and CDR2 is YNNKEL (reference sequence). The chain's CDR3 is CASSQVGGELFF. As DNA, the CDR3 is TGTGCCAGCAGCCAAGTCGGGGGGGAGCTGTTTTTT.

This chain uses TRBV6-5 with TRBJ1-2; the match to TRBD1 covers 8 bases. Germline V lookup: CDR1 MNHEY, CDR2 SVGAGI. The CDR3 extends over 14 amino acids. The V and J ends lost 6 bases and 0 bases, in that order; junction bases with no gene match: 3. DNA for the CDR3: TGTGCCAGCAGGACAGGGGTTTCTAACTATGGCTACACCTTC. Its protein product is CASRTGVSNYGYTF.

The V call is TRBV6-5, the J call TRBJ2-5, with D possibly matching TRBD2 (5 bases). V was cut by 6 bases and J by 2 bases, with 16 bases left in between. The CDR3 totals 15 residues. Germline V gene data show CDR1 as MNHEY and CDR2 as SVGAGI. The CDR3: CASSASSAGQETQYF. The CDR3 nucleotides are TGTGCCAGCAGCGCTAGTAGCGCCGGTCAAGAGACCCAGTACTTC.

This chain joins TRBV7-4 and TRBJ2-3; D possibly corresponds to TRBD1 (5 bases). CDR1 is SGHVT and CDR2 is SQSDAQ in the germline V gene. The CDR3 loop spans 15 amino acids. V was trimmed by 2 bases and J by 6 bases, leaving 15 bases between them. CDR3 loop: CASSLLRQSSDTQYF. The CDR3 DNA reads as TGTGCCAGCAGCTTACTCCGACAGTCCTCGGATACGCAGTATTTT.